The present entry profiles one TCR beta chain with its context. What it binds is not known. In germline, CDR1 is MNHNS, CDR2 SASEGT. The CDR3 contains 16 residues. J was trimmed by 8 bases and V by 3 bases; bases with no gene match: 12. Only in-frame clones appear in the TCRdb table, and some are missing; sequencing was by immunoSEQ multiplex PCR. The sample includes tens of thousands of clones, approximately 81% of them seen just once. Autoimmune disease history or systemic immunosuppression was exclusionary. The sample originates from a study of OX40 agonist ivuxolimab in advanced cancers. Study background: One hepatocellular carcinoma and two cutaneous melanoma patients partially responded.

The study, taken as a whole, reports: Partial responders at 0.1-3.0 mg/kg showed near-lowest clonal expansion. Fewer expanded clones were found on average in CD4+ than in CD8+ T cells.

This sequence was found in an adult with an advanced solid tumor such as melanoma, head and neck, liver or kidney cancer. The sample here was CD4+ or CD8+ T cells sorted from blood, taken in a trial of the OX40 agonist ivuxolimab. V gene TRBV6-1 combines with J gene TRBJ1-5; 8 bases are shared with TRBD1. In DNA, the CDR3 is TGTGCCAGCAGTGAGCGGACAGGGATAGCGGGGGAGCCCCAGCATTTT. As protein: CASSERTGIAGEPQHF.